The 13 T cell receptor beta chains below were found in one sample sequenced in a study of blood T cell repertoires in COVID-19. Generated by immunoSEQ multiplex PCR, the TCRdb table keeps only in-frame clones and is missing some. This sample has about 220,000 clones, with 88% found just once. Source material: PBMCs or T cells enriched from blood (not recorded which). The receptor set was obtained from a woman between 25 and 40 years old who had recovered from COVID-19.

The CDR3 nucleotides are TGTGCCAGTGCGACAGGGGAGGGAGAGACCCAGTACTTC. It codes for CASATGEGETQYF. The chain uses TRBV10-3 and TRBJ2-5; the D gene is possibly TRBD1 (8 bases). Germline V CDR1 and CDR2: ENHRY, SYGVKD. This CDR3 has 13 residues. V dropped 10 bases and J dropped 4 bases, with 16 bases sitting between them.

The chain recombines TRBV5-4 with TRBJ2-7, with D possibly TRBD1 on 5 matching bases. V was trimmed by 0 bases and J by 3 bases, leaving 13 bases between them. CDR3 length equals 15 residues. Looked up from germline, CDR1 is SGHNT and CDR2 is YYREEE (reference sequence). CDR3 protein: CASSLGTPPIYEQYF. CDR3 coding DNA: TGTGCCAGCAGCTTGGGGACACCCCCGATCTACGAGCAGTACTTC. The whole variable domain, remainder taken from reference TRBV5-4 and TRBJ2-7, is ETGVTQSPTHLIKTRGQQVTLRCSSQSGHNTVSWYQQALGQGPQFIFQYYREEENGRGNFPPRFSGLQFPNYSSELNVNALELDDSALYLCASSLGTPPIYEQYFGPGTRLTVT.

This chain uses TRBV5-5 with TRBJ2-7; possible D gene TRBD1, 6 bases. This CDR3 spans 13 amino acids. V dropped 0 bases and J dropped 4 bases, with 8 bases sitting between them. The germline gives CDR1 SGHKS, CDR2 YYEKEE (reference sequence). The CDR3 DNA is TGTGCCAGCAGCTTGGTAGGGGGTTACGAGCAGTACTTC. Its translation: CASSLVGGYEQYF.

The chain has TRBV5-1 and TRBJ1-1; TRBD1 matches at 9 bases. V lost 3 bases and J lost 1; bases outside the gene matches: 4. Per the germline V gene, CDR1 is SGHRS and CDR2 is YFSETQ. This CDR3 comprises 15 residues. The CDR3 here is CASSWGQGPNTEAFF. In nucleotides, the CDR3 is TGCGCCAGCAGCTGGGGACAGGGCCCGAACACTGAAGCTTTCTTT.

The chain is built from TRBV4-3 and TRBJ2-7, with D maybe TRBD1 (6 bases). This CDR3 is built from 13 residues. Trimming removed 4 bases from V and 3 bases from J, with 10 bases in between. CDR1 and CDR2 from the germline V gene are LGHNA and YSLEER. The CDR3 is CASSLYRVYEQYF. The CDR3 nucleotides are TGCGCCAGCAGCCTCTACAGGGTCTACGAGCAGTACTTC.

This clone came up once. V gene TRBV9 combines with J gene TRBJ2-1; D is ambiguous. Trimming cost V 0 bases and J 3 bases, with 16 bases left between them. The CDR3 runs 17 residues. The germline V gene encodes CDR1 SGDLS and CDR2 YYNGEE. The CDR3 region has the DNA TGTGCCAGCAGCGTAGGAGCAGCCCGGAGTAACTACAATGAGCAGTTCTTC. It translates to CASSVGAARSNYNEQFF.

The chain couples TRBV10-3 to TRBJ1-5; perhaps TRBD1 as D (5 bases). CDR1 is ENHRY and CDR2 is SYGVKD in the germline V gene. The CDR3 length is 15 residues. V lost 8 bases and J lost 0, with 14 bases in between. The CDR3 sequence: CAISGSGLSNQPQHF. The CDR3 DNA sequence: TGTGCCATCTCGGGATCGGGACTTAGCAATCAGCCCCAGCATTTT.

The chain combines TRBV5-6 with TRBJ1-4, with D perhaps TRBD1 (6 bases). This CDR3 contains 14 residues. The V gene's germline CDR1 is SGHDT and CDR2 YYEEEE. Trimming cost V 2 bases and J 6 bases, with 11 bases left between them. The CDR3 spells CASSFGGADEKLFF. DNA of the CDR3: TGTGCCAGCAGCTTTGGGGGCGCGGATGAAAAACTGTTTTTT.

The chain is built from TRBV7-7 and TRBJ2-2; no clear D gene. Deletions cut 3 bases from V and 0 bases from J, with 11 bases between. This CDR3 region has 16 residues. The germline V gene encodes CDR1 SSHAT and CDR2 FNYEAQ (reference sequence). The CDR3 DNA sequence: TGTGCCAGCAGCTTGCCTGAGAGTACGAACACCGGGGAGCTGTTTTTT. It encodes CASSLPESTNTGELFF.

This clone was detected only once. The chain employs TRBV7-8 and TRBJ1-5; weak D call: TRBD1 (5 bases). V was pared by 4 bases and J by 3 bases, with 13 bases between. The CDR3 sequence is 15 residues long. Germline V lookup: CDR1 SGHVS, CDR2 FQNEAQ. This chain's CDR3 is CASSSYDRDNQPQHF. The DNA for the CDR3 is TGTGCCAGCAGCTCCTACGACAGAGACAATCAGCCCCAGCATTTT. The variable domain in full, completed from reference TRBV7-8 and TRBJ1-5, reads GAGVSQSPRYKVAKRGQDVALRCDPISGHVSLFWYQQALGQGPEFLTYFQNEAQLDKSGLPSDRFFAERPEGSVSTLKIQRTQQEDSAVYLCASSSYDRDNQPQHFGDGTRLSIL.

The genes are TRBV21-1 and TRBJ1-5. TRBV21-1 has pseudogene status. The CDR3 is 16 amino acids. CDR3 region: CASSKLSGGSNQPQHF. CDR3 DNA: TGTGCCAGCAGCAAATTGAGCGGGGGTAGCAATCAGCCCCAGCATTTT.

This chain links TRBV2 with TRBJ1-1; unclear D gene. Per the germline V gene, CDR1 is SNHLY and CDR2 is FYNNEI. V lost 7 bases and J lost 0, with 12 bases in between. This CDR3 is built from 14 residues. The CDR3 is CASNANIMNTEAFF. In DNA form, the CDR3 reads TGTGCCAGCAATGCTAATATTATGAACACTGAAGCTTTCTTT.

The chain joins TRBV2 to TRBJ2-2; D perhaps matches TRBD2 (6 bases). CDR1 is SNHLY and CDR2 is FYNNEI in the germline V gene. The V end was cut by 7 bases, the J end by 3 bases, with 21 bases between. The CDR3 has 17 amino acids. The CDR3 DNA reads TGTGCCAGCACCGTCCGATTAGGAGGGCCGGACACCGGGGAGCTGTTTTTT. Protein product: CASTVRLGGPDTGELFF. Looking up the rest from reference TRBV2 and TRBJ2-2 gives the full variable domain: EPEVTQTPSHQVTQMGQEVILRCVPISNHLYFYWYRQILGQKVEFLVSFYNNEISEKSEIFDDQFSVERPDGSNFTLKIRSTKLEDSAMYFCASTVRLGGPDTGELFFGEGSRLTVL.